This TCR beta chain came from a study of blood T cell repertoires in COVID-19. Study context: PBMCs, B-cell-depleted T cells, or T cells were the source of the cDNA or gDNA that made up the material.

Donors of Cohort 3 who recovered were those that had two negative PCRs, clearance, or symptom resolution. Germline loops: CDR1 LGHDT, CDR2 YNNKEL (reference sequence). The CDR3 has 16 amino acids. The V end was cut by 3 bases, the J end by 7 bases, with 16 bases between. Authors' processing steps: Counts of nucleated cells, estimated from reference gene primer amplification, were obtained. Assay used: immunoSEQ multiplex PCR; TCRdb lists only in-frame clones, some missing. That table supplies the V and J calls and clone size; D and trimming were determined from the DNA. The repertoire holds around 190,000 clones, with roughly four fifths as singletons.

The sample taken for sequencing was PBMCs or T cells enriched from blood (not recorded which). The rearrangement uses TRBV3-1 (or the pseudogene TRBV3-2) and TRBJ1-6; D is uncertain. The clonotype originates from a man aged 40-49 years who had recovered from COVID-19. CDR3 sequence reads: CASSQRSQRNNSPLHF. DNA of the CDR3: TGTGCCAGCAGCCAGCGCTCCCAGCGGAACAATTCACCCCTCCACTTT.